This T cell receptor (beta chain) was obtained from a study of T cells in narcolepsy. Study-wide findings and caveats: Comparing one patient's CSF and blood CD4+ clonotypes highlighted HCRT- and TRIB2-specific autoreactive clonotypes.

Remarks on this clone: Its antigen is unknown.

Repertoires were generated with immunoSEQ multiplex PCR, while TCRdb's copy carries only in-frame clones and drops some. Here the sample spans about 27,000 clones, about 89% being singletons. Germline trimming cut 3 bases from V and 2 bases from J; bases unmatched to any gene: 5. CDR3 length: 15 residues. Per germline, CDR1 LGHNA and CDR2 YNFKEQ. Sequencing was done on a sample of CD45RA- memory CD4+ T cells from PBMCs. The J gene is TRBJ1-2, the V gene TRBV4-2; 8 bases match TRBD1. The TCR comes from a human donor with narcolepsy. The CDR3 sequence is CASSQGSGGNYGYTF. In DNA, the CDR3 is TGTGCCAGCAGCCAGGGCTCAGGGGGCAACTATGGCTACACCTTC.